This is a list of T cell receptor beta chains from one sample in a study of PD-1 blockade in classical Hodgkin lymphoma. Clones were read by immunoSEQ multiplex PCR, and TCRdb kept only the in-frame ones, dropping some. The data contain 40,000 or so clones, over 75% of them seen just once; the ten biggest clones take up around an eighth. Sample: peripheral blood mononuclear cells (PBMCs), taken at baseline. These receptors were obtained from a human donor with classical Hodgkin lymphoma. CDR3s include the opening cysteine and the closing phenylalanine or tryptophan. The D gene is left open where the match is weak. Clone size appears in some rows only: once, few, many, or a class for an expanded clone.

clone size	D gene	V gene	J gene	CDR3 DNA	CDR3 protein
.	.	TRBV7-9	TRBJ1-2	TGTGCCAGCAGCTTAGGGCAGGGCAACGGTGGCTACACCTTC	CASSLGQGNGGYTF
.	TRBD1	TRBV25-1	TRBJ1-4	TGTGCCAGCAGTCCCACCGGGACAGTGGCTAATGAAAAACTGTTTTTT	CASSPTGTVANEKLFF
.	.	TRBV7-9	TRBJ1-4	TGTGCCAGCAGCTTAGAGCGCAGGGATGAAAAACTGTTTTTT	CASSLERRDEKLFF
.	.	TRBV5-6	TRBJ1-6	TGTGCCAGCAGCTTGAGGCGGAAAAGAGTCAGAACACCCCTCCACTTT	CASSLRRKRVRTPLHF
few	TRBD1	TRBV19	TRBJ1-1	TGTGCCAGTAGTTTCACGGGACAGCGGGACACTGAAGCTTTCTTT	CASSFTGQRDTEAFF
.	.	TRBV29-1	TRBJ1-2	TGCAGCGTTGTGGCTCCACGAAACTATGGCTACACCTTC	CSVVAPRNYGYTF
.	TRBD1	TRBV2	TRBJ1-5	TGTGCCAGCAGTGAGTCCAGGGGGCTTCGCAATCAGCCCCAGCATTTT	CASSESRGLRNQPQHF
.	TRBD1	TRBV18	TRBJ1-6	TGTGCCAGCTCAGAAACAGGGGAGAATTCACCCCTCCACTTT	CASSETGENSPLHF
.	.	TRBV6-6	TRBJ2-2	TGTGCCAGCACTCTCAGAGGGGAGCTGTTTTTT	CASTLRGELFF
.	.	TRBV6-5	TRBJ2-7	TGTGCCAGCAGTTACTACATCCACGAGCAGTACTTC	CASSYYIHEQYF
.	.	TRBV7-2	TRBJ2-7	TGTGCCAGCAGCTTAGTAAGAGACAGCTACGAGCAGTACTTC	CASSLVRDSYEQYF
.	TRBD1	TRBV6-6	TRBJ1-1	TGTGCCAGCGTGAAAGGGACAGCCTCGAACACTGAAGCTTTCTTT	CASVKGTASNTEAFF
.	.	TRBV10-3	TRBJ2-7	TGTGCCATCAGTGATGCTGGCGAGCAGTACTTC	CAISDAGEQYF
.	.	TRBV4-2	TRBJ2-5	TGTGCCAGCAGCCAAGCTGGGGGGGGACAGGAGACCCAGTACTTC	CASSQAGGGQETQYF
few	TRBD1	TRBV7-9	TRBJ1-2	TGTGCCAGCAGCTTATTGTCCCCGACAGGGGGGTATGGCTACACCTTC	CASSLLSPTGGYGYTF
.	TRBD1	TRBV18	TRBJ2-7	TGTGCCAGCTCACCCAGAAGGGACAGTCCTTACGAGCAGTACTTC	CASSPRRDSPYEQYF
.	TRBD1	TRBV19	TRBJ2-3	TGTGCCAGTAGTGACCGGACAGGGGGCATGGCAGATACGCAGTATTTT	CASSDRTGGMADTQYF
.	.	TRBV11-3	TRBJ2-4	TGTGCCAGCAGCTTAGAAGAGGGGGACATTCAGTACTTC	CASSLEEGDIQYF
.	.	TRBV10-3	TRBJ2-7	TGTGCCATCAGTGAGGGGCTGTCAGGGACCTACGAGCAGTACTTC	CAISEGLSGTYEQYF
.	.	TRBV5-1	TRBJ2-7	TGCGCCAGCAGCCCCCGTGGGGGCGAGCAGTACTTC	CASSPRGGEQYF
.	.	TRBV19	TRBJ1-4	TGTGCCAGTAGTATCGACAGGAGGAATGAAAAACTGTTTTTT	CASSIDRRNEKLFF
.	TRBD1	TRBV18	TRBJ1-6	TGTGCCAGCTCACCGGGACAGAGCTCCTATAATTCACCCCTCCACTTT	CASSPGQSSYNSPLHF
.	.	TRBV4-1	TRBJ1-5	TGCGCCAGCAGCCAATTAATAGGGCAGCCCCAGCATTTT	CASSQLIGQPQHF
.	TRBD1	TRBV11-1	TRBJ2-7	TGTGCCAGCAGCTCCTCTCCCGGGACAGGGGAAGAGCAGTACTTC	CASSSSPGTGEEQYF
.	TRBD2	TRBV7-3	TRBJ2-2	TGTGCCAGCAGCATCCACACCGGGACTAGCGGGGCCGGGGAGCTGTTTTTT	CASSIHTGTSGAGELFF
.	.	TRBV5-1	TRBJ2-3	TGCGCCAGCAGCTTCGGGGGGCTCGCAGATACGCAGTATTTT	CASSFGGLADTQYF
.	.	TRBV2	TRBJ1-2	TGTGCCAGCAGTGATGGGATCGCCCGGGGCTACACCTTC	CASSDGIARGYTF
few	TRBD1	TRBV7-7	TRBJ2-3	TGTGCCAGCAGCACAGGGGCCGCCGATGGCACAGATACGCAGTATTTT	CASSTGAADGTDTQYF
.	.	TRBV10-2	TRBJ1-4	TGCGCCACAAGGGGAGGGGCTGGTGAAAAACTGTTTTTT	CATRGGAGEKLFF
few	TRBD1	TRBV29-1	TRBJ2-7	TGCAGCATCGGACAGGAGACCTACGAGCAGTACTTC	CSIGQETYEQYF
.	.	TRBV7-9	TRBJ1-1	TGTGCCAGCAGCACACCCAAAAAGGGCCTGATGAACACTGAAGCTTTCTTT	CASSTPKKGLMNTEAFF
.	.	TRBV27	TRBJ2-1	TGTGCCAGCAGTGTCGTTAGGGGGAGGAATGAGCAGTTCTTC	CASSVVRGRNEQFF
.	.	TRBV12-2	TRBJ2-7	TGTGCAAGTCGCTCGCCCGGGACAGGGGGATACGAGCAGTACTTC	CASRSPGTGGYEQYF
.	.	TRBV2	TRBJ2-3	TGTGCCAGCATCGGTAGCGTGAACGCAGATACGCAGTATTTT	CASIGSVNADTQYF
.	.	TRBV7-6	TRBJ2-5	TGTGCCAGCAGCTTAGGAGGGGTGGGGGAGACCCAGTACTTC	CASSLGGVGETQYF
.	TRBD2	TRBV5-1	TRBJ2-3	TGCGCCAGCAGCTTGAGCGGGGTGAGCACAGATACGCAGTATTTT	CASSLSGVSTDTQYF
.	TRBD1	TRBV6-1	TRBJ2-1	TGTGCCAGCAGTGCCTCGGGACAGAGCAATGAGCAGTTCTTC	CASSASGQSNEQFF